This TCR beta chain was sequenced for a study of blood T cells in healthy people across ages. A second PCR, run for about 7 to 11 cycles, used a sample-barcoded 5' primer plus a J-beta primer mix. The template-switch adaptor, which had 12 random nucleotides, put a tag on each cDNA molecule. Samples each returned at least 2.5 million CDR3-containing paired-end reads. TCRdb independently ran MiXCR on the 5' RACE reads; one entry per CDR3 protein. Of about 1.4 million distinct CDR3 sequences detected, approximately 63% appear once; the ten largest clones hold about 6.7%. This clonotype was observed once. The length of the CDR3 is 16 residues.

This sequence joins TRBV21-1 and TRBJ2-4; the tabulated D call, TRBD1, remains unverified against the DNA. TRBV21-1 is a recognized pseudogene. The receptor's source is a man younger than 35 in good health. Sequenced input: blood. CDR3 bases: TGTGCCAGCAGCAAGCTGACAGGGGAGGTCAAAAACATTCAGTACTTC. It translates to CASSKLTGEVKNIQYF.